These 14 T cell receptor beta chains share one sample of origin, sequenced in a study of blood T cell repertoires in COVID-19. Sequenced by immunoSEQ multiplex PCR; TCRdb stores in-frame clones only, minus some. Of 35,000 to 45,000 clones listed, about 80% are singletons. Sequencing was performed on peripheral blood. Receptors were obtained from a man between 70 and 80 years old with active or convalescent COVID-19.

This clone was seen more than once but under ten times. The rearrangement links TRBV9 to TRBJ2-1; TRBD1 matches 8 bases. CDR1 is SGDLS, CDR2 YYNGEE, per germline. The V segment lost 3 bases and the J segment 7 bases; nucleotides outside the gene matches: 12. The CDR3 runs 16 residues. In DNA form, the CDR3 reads TGTGCCAGCAGCGCAACTGCTGGACAGGGAGGAAATGAGCAGTTCTTC. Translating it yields CASSATAGQGGNEQFF.

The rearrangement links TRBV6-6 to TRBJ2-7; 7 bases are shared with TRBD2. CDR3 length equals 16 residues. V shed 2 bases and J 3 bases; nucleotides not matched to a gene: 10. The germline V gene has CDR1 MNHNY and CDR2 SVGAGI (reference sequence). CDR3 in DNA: TGTGCCAGCAGTTACGGTGTCGGGGAGGGGAACTACGAGCAGTACTTC. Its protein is CASSYGVGEGNYEQYF.

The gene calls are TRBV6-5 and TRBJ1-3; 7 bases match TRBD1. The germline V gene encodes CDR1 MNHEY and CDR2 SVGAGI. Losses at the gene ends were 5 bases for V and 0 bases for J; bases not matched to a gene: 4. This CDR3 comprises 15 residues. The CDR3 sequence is CASSRQGISGNTIYF. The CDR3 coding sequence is TGTGCCAGCAGTCGACAGGGCATCTCTGGAAACACCATATATTTT.

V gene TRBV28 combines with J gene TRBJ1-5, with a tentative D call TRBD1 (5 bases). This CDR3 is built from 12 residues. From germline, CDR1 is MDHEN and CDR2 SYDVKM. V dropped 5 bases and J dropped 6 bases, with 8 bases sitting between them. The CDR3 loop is CASSRTLQPQHF. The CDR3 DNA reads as TGTGCCAGCAGTCGGACACTTCAGCCCCAGCATTTT.

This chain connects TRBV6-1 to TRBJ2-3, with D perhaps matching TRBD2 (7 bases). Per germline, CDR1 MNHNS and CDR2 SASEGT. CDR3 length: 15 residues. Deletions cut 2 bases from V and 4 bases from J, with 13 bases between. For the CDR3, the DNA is TGTGCCAGCAGTGAAAGGGGGGGAGGCGCAGATACGCAGTATTTT. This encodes CASSERGGGADTQYF.

CDR3 in amino acids: CATSDTDYLKETQYF. The CDR3 coding sequence is TGTGCCACCAGTGACACGGACTACTTGAAAGAGACCCAGTACTTC. The chain joins TRBV24-1 to TRBJ2-5, with D maybe TRBD2 (6 bases). The V and J ends lost 4 bases and 3 bases respectively, with 14 bases between them. This CDR3 region has 15 residues. The germline gives CDR1 KGHDR, CDR2 SFDVKD.

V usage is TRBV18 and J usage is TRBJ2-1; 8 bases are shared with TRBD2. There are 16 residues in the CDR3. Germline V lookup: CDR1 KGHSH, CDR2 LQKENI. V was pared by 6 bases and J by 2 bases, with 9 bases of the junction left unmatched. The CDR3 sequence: CASSPGGGRAYNEQFF. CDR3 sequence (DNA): TGTGCCAGCTCCCCGGGGGGGGGCCGGGCCTACAATGAGCAGTTCTTC.

The CDR3 region is CASRLDTNTGELFF. In DNA, the CDR3 is TGTGCCAGCAGATTAGACACTAACACCGGGGAGCTGTTTTTT. V gene TRBV6-5 combines with J gene TRBJ2-2; no reliable D call. Per germline, CDR1 MNHEY and CDR2 SVGAGI. V dropped 6 bases and J dropped 2 bases, with 10 bases sitting between them. The CDR3 is made up of 14 amino acids.

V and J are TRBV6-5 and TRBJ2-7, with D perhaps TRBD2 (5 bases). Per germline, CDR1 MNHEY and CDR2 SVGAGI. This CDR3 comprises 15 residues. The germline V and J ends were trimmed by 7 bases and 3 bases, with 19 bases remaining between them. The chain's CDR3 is CASTRSAGEFYEQYF. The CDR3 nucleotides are TGTGCCAGCACCAGGTCGGCTGGGGAGTTCTACGAGCAGTACTTC.

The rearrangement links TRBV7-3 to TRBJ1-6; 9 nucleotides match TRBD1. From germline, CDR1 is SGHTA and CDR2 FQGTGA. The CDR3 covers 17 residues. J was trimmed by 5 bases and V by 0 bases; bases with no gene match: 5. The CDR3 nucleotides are TGTGCCAGCAGCTTAACCGGGGGACAGGGCCATAATTCACCCCTCCACTTT. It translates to CASSLTGGQGHNSPLHF.

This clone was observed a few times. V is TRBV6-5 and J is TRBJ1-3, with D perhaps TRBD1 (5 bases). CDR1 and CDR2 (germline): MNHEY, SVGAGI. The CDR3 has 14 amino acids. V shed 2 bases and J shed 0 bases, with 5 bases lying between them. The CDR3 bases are TGTGCCAGCAGTTACGACAGCTCTGGAAACACCATATATTTT. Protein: CASSYDSSGNTIYF.

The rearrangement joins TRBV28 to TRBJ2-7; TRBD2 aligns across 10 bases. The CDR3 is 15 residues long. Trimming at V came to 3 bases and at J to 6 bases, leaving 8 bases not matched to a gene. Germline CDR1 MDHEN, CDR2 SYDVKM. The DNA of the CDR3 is TGTGCCAGCAGTTTTTTTAAGCGGGGGGGCACCGAGCAGTACTTC. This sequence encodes CASSFFKRGGTEQYF.

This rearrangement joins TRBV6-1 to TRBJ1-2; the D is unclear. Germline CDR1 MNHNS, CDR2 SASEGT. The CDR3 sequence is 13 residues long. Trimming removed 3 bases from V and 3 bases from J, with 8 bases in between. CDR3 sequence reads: CASSELTDYGYTF. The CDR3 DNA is TGTGCCAGCAGTGAGTTAACGGACTATGGCTACACCTTC.

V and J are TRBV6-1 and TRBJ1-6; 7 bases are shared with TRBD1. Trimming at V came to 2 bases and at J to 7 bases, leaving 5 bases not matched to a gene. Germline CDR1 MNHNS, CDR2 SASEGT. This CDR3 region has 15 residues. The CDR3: CASSELTGRNSPLHF. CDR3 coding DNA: TGTGCCAGCAGTGAACTGACAGGGAGGAATTCACCCCTCCACTTT.